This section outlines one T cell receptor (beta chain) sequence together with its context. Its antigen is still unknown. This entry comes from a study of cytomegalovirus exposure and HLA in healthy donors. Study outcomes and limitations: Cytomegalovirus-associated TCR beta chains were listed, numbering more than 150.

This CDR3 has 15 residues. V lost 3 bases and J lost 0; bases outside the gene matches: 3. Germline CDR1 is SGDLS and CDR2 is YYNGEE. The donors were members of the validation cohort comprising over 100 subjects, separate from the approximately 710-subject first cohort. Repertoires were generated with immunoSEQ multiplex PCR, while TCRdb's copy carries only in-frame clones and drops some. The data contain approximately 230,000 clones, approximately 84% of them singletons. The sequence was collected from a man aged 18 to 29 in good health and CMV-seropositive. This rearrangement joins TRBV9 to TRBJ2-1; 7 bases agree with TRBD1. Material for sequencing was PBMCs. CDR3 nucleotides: TGTGCCAGCAGCGCGGACAGGAGCTCCTACAATGAGCAGTTCTTC. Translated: CASSADRSSYNEQFF.